This TCR beta chain was recorded in a study of shared clonotypes between healthy human individuals. This table comes from immunoSEQ multiplex PCR, and its TCRdb copy is limited to in-frame clones, with some not included. This table has 600,000 to 750,000 clones, around 72% appearing once. Sample: memory CD4+ T cells sorted from blood. Subset here: CD45RA-negative fraction. This receptor was taken from a woman aged 25 to 39 in good health.

DNA of the CDR3: TGCAGTGCTTTCTCGGTAGGCACCTTC. Translating gives CSAFSVGTF. The chain carries TRBV20-1 and TRBJ1-2; no definite D call. Germline V gene lookup returns CDR1 DFQATT and CDR2 SNEGSKA (reference sequence). The CDR3 runs to 9 residues. V was shortened by 5 bases and J by 13 bases, with 11 bases between the two germline ends.